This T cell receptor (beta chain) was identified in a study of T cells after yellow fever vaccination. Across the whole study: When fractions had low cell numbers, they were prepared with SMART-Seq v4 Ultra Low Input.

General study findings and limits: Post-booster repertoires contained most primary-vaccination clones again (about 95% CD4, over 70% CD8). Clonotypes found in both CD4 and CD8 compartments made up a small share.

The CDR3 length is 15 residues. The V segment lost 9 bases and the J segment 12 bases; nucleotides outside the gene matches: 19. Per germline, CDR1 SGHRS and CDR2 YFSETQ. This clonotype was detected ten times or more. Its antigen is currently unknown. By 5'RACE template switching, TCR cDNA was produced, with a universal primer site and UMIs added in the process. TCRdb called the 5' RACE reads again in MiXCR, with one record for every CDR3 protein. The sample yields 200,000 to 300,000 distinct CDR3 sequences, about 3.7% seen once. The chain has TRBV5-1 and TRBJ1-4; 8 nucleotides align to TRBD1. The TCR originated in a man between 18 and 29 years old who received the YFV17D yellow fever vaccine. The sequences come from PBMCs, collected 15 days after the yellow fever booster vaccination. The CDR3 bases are TGCGCCACCAACTATAGGGACAGGCTCACCCGGGAACTGTTTTTT. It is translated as CATNYRDRLTRELFF.